This T cell receptor beta chain appears in the sequencing data of a study of T cells in Graves' hyperthyroidism and ophthalmopathy. The V gene lost 8 bases and the J gene lost 7 bases, with 18 bases spanning the gap. CDR3 length: 14 amino acids. The germline V gene has CDR1 SGHTA and CDR2 FQGNSA. Authors of the study amplified TCR beta CDR3 regions from RNA transcripts. HTBI primers drove first-round RT-PCR of the TCR CDR3. A single record per CDR3 protein comes from TCRdb applying MiXCR to the multiplex PCR reads. Counted here are about 500,000 distinct CDR3 sequences, roughly a sixth occurring once; the ten biggest clones make up 25% to 35%. Ophthalmopathy cases scored 3 or more on the Clinical Activity Score and 4 or more on NOSPECS grade, with duration below 3 months. Broader study findings: Appearing also in blood were most of the thyroid clonotypes expanded above 0.001.

This clonotype was found many times. The antigen is not known. The clonotype was recovered from a woman in her twenties or thirties with Graves' ophthalmopathy. The sequenced material came from blood. The V and J genes are TRBV7-2 and TRBJ2-1; a possible D gene is TRBD2 (5 bases). CDR3 in amino acids: CASGSRGEGNEQFF. The CDR3 bases are TGTGCCAGCGGGAGCAGAGGCGAGGGTAATGAGCAGTTCTTC.